This is a list of T cell receptor beta chains from one sample in a study of regulatory T cells in long-lasting Graves disease. MiXCR, applied by TCRdb to the multiplex PCR reads, yields one record per CDR3 protein. The sample lists 600,000 to 800,000 distinct CDR3 sequences; 25% to 35% were seen once. The sequences come from peripheral blood mononuclear cells (PBMCs), collected when the disease was refractory, from a patient treated with antithyroid drugs. The receptors originated from a female donor with Graves disease. Each CDR3 is given with its conserved first and last residue. Fields, in order: D gene, V gene, clone size, CDR3 length, J gene, CDR3 DNA, CDR3 protein. A D gene is named only where the DNA matches it firmly. Clone size is given for some rows only: seen once, a few or many times, or a class if the clone is expanded.

D: .; V: TRBV25-1; size: few; length: 12; J: TRBJ2-5; DNA: TGTGCCAGCAGAGGGCAGGGGGAGACCCAGTACTTC; CDR3: CASRGQGETQYF
D: TRBD1; V: TRBV29-1; size: .; length: 14; J: TRBJ1-2; DNA: TGCAGCGTTGGCTATAAACAGGGGGCAGATGGCTACACCTTC; CDR3: CSVGYKQGADGYTF
D: .; V: TRBV4-1; size: .; length: 15; J: TRBJ1-2; DNA: TGCGCCAGCAGCCAAGAGCAAGGGTACTTCTATGGCTACACCTTC; CDR3: CASSQEQGYFYGYTF
D: TRBD1; V: TRBV27; size: .; length: 14; J: TRBJ1-5; DNA: TGTGCCAGCAGTTTAACAGGGGGCCCTCAGCCCCGGCATTTT; CDR3: CASSLTGGPQPRHF
D: .; V: TRBV6-4; size: .; length: 15; J: TRBJ1-5; DNA: TGTGCCAGCAGTGAGGGGGCCCCCCGGAGTCAGCCCCAGCATTTT; CDR3: CASSEGAPRSQPQHF
D: .; V: TRBV6-5; size: few; length: 13; J: TRBJ1-1; DNA: TGTGCCAGCGGTTTGGACGGGGGGTCAGAAGCTTTCTTT; CDR3: CASGLDGGSEAFF
D: .; V: TRBV5-1; size: .; length: 15; J: TRBJ1-6; DNA: TGCGCCAGCAGCCCATCCGGGGCAGGAAATTCACCCCTCCACTTT; CDR3: CASSPSGAGNSPLHF
D: .; V: TRBV6-2/TRBV6-3; size: .; length: 13; J: TRBJ1-1; DNA: TGTGCCAGCAGTTCCCCCCAGGGCAGGAAAGCTTTCTTT; CDR3: CASSSPQGRKAFF
D: .; V: TRBV13; size: few; length: 13; J: TRBJ2-3; DNA: TGTGCCAGCATGATCTTCCGCACAGATACGCAGTATTTT; CDR3: CASMIFRTDTQYF
D: TRBD2; V: TRBV20-1; size: .; length: 15; J: TRBJ2-1; DNA: TGCAGTGCTCTGGCGGGCCTAGCGGGAGCCGGAGAGCAGTTCTTC; CDR3: CSALAGLAGAGEQFF
D: .; V: TRBV6-1; size: .; length: 13; J: TRBJ1-2; DNA: TGTGCCAGCAGACCCGACACCCTCTATGGCTACACCTTC; CDR3: CASRPDTLYGYTF
D: TRBD1; V: TRBV27; size: few; length: 14; J: TRBJ2-7; DNA: TGTGCCAGCAGTCCCGGGACAGGTCTTAACGAGCAGTACTTC; CDR3: CASSPGTGLNEQYF
D: TRBD2; V: TRBV20-1; size: .; length: 16; J: TRBJ2-2; DNA: TGCAGTGGTGCTTTGACTAGCGGGAGAATAAGCGGGGAGCTGTTTTTT; CDR3: CSGALTSGRISGELFF
D: .; V: TRBV19; size: .; length: 13; J: TRBJ1-5; DNA: TGTGCCAGTAGTCACCAGTGGCATCAGCCCCAGCATTTT; CDR3: CASSHQWHQPQHF
D: .; V: TRBV6-9; size: many; length: 13; J: TRBJ2-5; DNA: TGTGCCAGCAGTTACGGTCTAGGGGAGACCCAGTACTTC; CDR3: CASSYGLGETQYF
D: .; V: TRBV5-1; size: .; length: 14; J: TRBJ2-3; DNA: TGCGCCAGCGCGCGTGAGCGGAGCACAGATACGCAGTATTTT; CDR3: CASARERSTDTQYF